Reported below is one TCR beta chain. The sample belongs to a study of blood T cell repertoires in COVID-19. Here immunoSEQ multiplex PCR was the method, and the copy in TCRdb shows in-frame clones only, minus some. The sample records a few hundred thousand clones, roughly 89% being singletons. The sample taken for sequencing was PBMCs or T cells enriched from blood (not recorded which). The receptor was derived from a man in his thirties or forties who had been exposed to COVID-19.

CDR3 residues: CASSRTGTYGYTF. The DNA for the CDR3 is TGTGCCAGCAGCCGAACAGGGACCTATGGCTACACCTTC. The rearrangement links TRBV14 to TRBJ1-2, with a weak D call TRBD1 (6 bases). From germline, CDR1 is SGHDN and CDR2 FVKESK. The V and J ends lost 4 bases and 4 bases respectively, with 10 bases between them. The CDR3 length is 13 residues. Full variable domain (rest looked up from reference TRBV14 and TRBJ1-2): EAGVTQFPSHSVIEKGQTVTLRCDPISGHDNLYWYRRVMGKEIKFLLHFVKESKQDESGMPNNRFLAERTGGTYSTLKVQPAELEDSGVYFCASSRTGTYGYTFGSGTRLTVV.